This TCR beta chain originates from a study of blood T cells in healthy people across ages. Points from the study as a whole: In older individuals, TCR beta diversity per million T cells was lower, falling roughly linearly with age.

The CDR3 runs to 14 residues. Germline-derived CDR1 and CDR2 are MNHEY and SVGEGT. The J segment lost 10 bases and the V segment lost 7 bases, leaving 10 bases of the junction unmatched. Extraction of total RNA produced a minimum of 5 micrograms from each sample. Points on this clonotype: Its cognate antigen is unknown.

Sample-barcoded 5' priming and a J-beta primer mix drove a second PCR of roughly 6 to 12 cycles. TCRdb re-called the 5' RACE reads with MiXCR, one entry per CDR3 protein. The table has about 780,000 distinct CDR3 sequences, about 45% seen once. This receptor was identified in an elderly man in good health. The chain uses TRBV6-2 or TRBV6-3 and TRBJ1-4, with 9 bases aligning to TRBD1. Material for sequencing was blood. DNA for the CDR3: TGTGCCAGCACCGAGGGACAGGGTATTGCAAAACTGTTTTTT. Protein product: CASTEGQGIAKLFF.